This is a list of T cell receptor beta chains from one sample in a study of naive and memory T cell subsets. TCRdb independently ran MiXCR on the UMI-ligation and nested PCR reads; one entry per CDR3 protein. The table shows over 90,000 distinct CDR3 sequences, with about 11% occurring only once. Source material: naive CD4+ T cells from blood. These receptors were collected from a human donor in good health. CDR3s include the opening cysteine and the closing phenylalanine or tryptophan. D genes are given only for firm matches. Some rows mark clone size as missing; the rest say once, few, many or name a class of expanded clone.

j_call v_call clone_size d_call cdr3_length cdr3_aa cdr3_nt
TRBJ2-5 TRBV7-9 - TRBD1 14 CASSSRGQSETQYF TGTGCCAGCAGCTCAAGGGGGCAGTCGGAGACCCAGTACTTC
TRBJ2-1 TRBV20-1 few TRBD2 14 CSAREWTSGNEQFF TGCAGTGCTAGAGAATGGACTAGCGGGAATGAGCAGTTCTTC
TRBJ2-1 TRBV12-3/TRBV12-4 many - 15 CASSPGGLHFDEQFF TGTGCCAGCAGTCCTGGTGGGCTACACTTCGATGAGCAGTTCTTC
TRBJ2-5 TRBV7-9 few - 12 CASSSGQETQYF TGTGCCAGCAGCTCAGGCCAAGAGACCCAGTACTTC
TRBJ2-3 TRBV28 - TRBD1 15 CASRGQGPSTDTQYF TGTGCCAGCAGGGGACAGGGTCCTAGCACAGATACGCAGTATTTT
TRBJ2-1 TRBV16 - TRBD2 20 CASSLYRQRGTSGTYNEQFF TGTGCCAGCAGCCTTTACAGACAGCGTGGGACTAGCGGGACTTACAATGAGCAGTTCTTC
TRBJ1-1 TRBV27 few - 13 CASSFRTGSEAFF TGTGCCAGCAGTTTCCGTACAGGGAGTGAAGCTTTCTTT
TRBJ1-1 TRBV30 few TRBD1 16 CAWSLIGGVVNTEAFF TGTGCCTGGAGTCTAATAGGGGGCGTTGTGAACACTGAAGCTTTCTTT
TRBJ2-6 TRBV15 few - 18 CATSAGSNFRSGANVLTF TGTGCCACCAGCGCGGGGTCAAATTTTCGCTCTGGGGCCAACGTCCTGACTTTC
TRBJ2-3 TRBV5-1 many TRBD2 16 CASSLGLAGGTDTQYF TGCGCCAGCAGCTTAGGACTAGCGGGGGGCACAGATACGCAGTATTTT
TRBJ1-2 TRBV27 - - 13 CASSSDSNYGYTF TGTGCCAGCAGTTCGGACTCTAACTATGGCTACACCTTC